This is a list of T cell receptor beta chains from one sample in a study of CD8 T cells in ankylosing spondylitis. TCRdb ran MiXCR on the 5' RACE reads and lists one entry per CDR3 protein. Here the sample spans 75,000 to 95,000 distinct CDR3 sequences, about 9% being singletons. Sequencing used blood, either unsorted or a sorted T cell fraction (not recorded which). These receptors all stem from a male donor with ankylosing spondylitis. Both conserved end residues are trimmed from each CDR3. D genes are given only for firm matches. Only some rows state a clone size, as once, few, many or a class for expanded clones.

v_gene: TRBV4-1; j_gene: TRBJ1-1; d_gene: TRBD1; abundance: NA; CDR3aa: ASSPRGFTEAF
v_gene: TRBV11-2; j_gene: TRBJ2-3; d_gene: TRBD2; abundance: many; CDR3aa: ASSVDGAGIPTDTQY
v_gene: TRBV29-1; j_gene: TRBJ2-3; d_gene: TRBD2; abundance: few; CDR3aa: SVVGGRTGTDTQY
v_gene: TRBV7-6; j_gene: TRBJ2-3; d_gene: TRBD2; abundance: NA; CDR3aa: ASSPWTSGSPGDTQY
v_gene: TRBV3-1; j_gene: TRBJ1-1; d_gene: NA; abundance: few; CDR3aa: ASSQERFRGDSEAF
v_gene: TRBV11-2; j_gene: TRBJ2-1; d_gene: NA; abundance: few; CDR3aa: ASSLGIAATDYNEQF
v_gene: TRBV12-3/TRBV12-4; j_gene: TRBJ2-3; d_gene: NA; abundance: NA; CDR3aa: ASSSFGRERTDTQY
v_gene: TRBV5-1; j_gene: TRBJ2-1; d_gene: TRBD2; abundance: many; CDR3aa: ASSLTSGRVYNEQF
v_gene: TRBV7-9; j_gene: TRBJ2-1; d_gene: NA; abundance: many; CDR3aa: ASSPDNEQF
v_gene: TRBV29-1; j_gene: TRBJ1-5; d_gene: NA; abundance: many; CDR3aa: SVEMGSNQPQH
v_gene: TRBV7-2; j_gene: TRBJ2-2; d_gene: TRBD1; abundance: NA; CDR3aa: ASSPYRGTGELF